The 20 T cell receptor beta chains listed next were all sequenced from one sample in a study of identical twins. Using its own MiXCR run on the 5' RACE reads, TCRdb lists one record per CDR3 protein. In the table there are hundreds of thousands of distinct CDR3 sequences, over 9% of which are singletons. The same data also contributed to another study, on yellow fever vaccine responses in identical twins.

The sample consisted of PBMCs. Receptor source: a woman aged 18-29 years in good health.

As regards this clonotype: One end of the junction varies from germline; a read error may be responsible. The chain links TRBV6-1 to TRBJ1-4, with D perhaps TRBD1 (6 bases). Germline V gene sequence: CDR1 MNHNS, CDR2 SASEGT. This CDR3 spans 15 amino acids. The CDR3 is CASREVTGPNEKLFF. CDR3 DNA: TGTGCCAGCAGGGAAGTGACAGGACCTAATGAAAAACTGTTTTTT.

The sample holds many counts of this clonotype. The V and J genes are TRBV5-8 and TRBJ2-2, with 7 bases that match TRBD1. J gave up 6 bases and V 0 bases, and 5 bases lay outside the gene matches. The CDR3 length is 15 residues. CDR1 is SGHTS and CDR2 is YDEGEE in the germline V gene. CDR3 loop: CASSLGQGFSGELFF. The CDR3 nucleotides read TGTGCCAGCAGCTTGGGACAGGGATTTTCCGGGGAGCTGTTTTTT.

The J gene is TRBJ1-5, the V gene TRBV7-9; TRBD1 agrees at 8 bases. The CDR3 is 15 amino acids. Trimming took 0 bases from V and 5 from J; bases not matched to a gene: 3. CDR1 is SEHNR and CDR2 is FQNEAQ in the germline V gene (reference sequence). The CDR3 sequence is CASSLAQGADQPQHF. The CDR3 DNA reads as TGTGCCAGCAGCTTAGCCCAGGGGGCTGATCAGCCCCAGCATTTT.

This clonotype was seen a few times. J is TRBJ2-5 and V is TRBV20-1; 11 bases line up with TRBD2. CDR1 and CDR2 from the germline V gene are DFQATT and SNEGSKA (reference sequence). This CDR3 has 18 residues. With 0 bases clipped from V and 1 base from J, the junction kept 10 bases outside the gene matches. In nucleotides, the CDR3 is TGCAGTGCTAGAGATATGGTGGTAGCGGGAGGGACCCAAGAGACCCAGTACTTC. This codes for CSARDMVVAGGTQETQYF.

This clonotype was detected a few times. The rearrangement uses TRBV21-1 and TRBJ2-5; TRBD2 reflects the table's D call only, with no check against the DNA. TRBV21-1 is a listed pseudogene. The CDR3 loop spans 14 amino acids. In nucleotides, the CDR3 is TGTGCCAGCTACGAGGAGGGACTTGGAGAGACCCAGTACTTC. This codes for CASYEEGLGETQYF.

The chain's CDR3 is CASSPGTSFSDTQYF. The CDR3 DNA is TGCGCCAGCAGCCCCGGGACTAGCTTTTCAGATACGCAGTATTTT. This rearrangement joins TRBV5-1 to TRBJ2-3; 9 bases align to TRBD2. The germline V gene encodes CDR1 SGHRS and CDR2 YFSETQ. The CDR3 totals 15 residues. J was trimmed by 4 bases and V by 4 bases; bases with no gene match: 7.

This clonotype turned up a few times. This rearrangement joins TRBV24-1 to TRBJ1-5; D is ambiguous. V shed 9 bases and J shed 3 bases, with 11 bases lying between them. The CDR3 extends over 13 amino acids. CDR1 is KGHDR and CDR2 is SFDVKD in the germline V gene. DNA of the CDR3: TGTGCCACCGCCCCGGGTAACAATCAGCCCCAGCATTTT. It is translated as CATAPGNNQPQHF.

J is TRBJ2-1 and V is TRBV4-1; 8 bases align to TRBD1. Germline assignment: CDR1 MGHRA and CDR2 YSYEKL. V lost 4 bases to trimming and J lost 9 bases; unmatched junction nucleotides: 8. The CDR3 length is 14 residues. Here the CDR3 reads CASSRGQGVSEQFF. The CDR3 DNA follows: TGCGCCAGCAGCCGCGGACAGGGAGTTAGTGAGCAGTTCTTC.

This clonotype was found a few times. The CDR3 spells CASSSQLGLAGEQFF. The DNA for the CDR3 is TGTGCCAGCAGTTCCCAACTGGGACTAGCGGGAGAGCAGTTCTTC. This chain joins TRBV12-3 or TRBV12-4 and TRBJ2-1, with TRBD2 identical over 13 bases. This CDR3 spans 15 amino acids. After removal of 4 bases from V and 10 bases from J, the junction contained 7 bases not matched to a gene.

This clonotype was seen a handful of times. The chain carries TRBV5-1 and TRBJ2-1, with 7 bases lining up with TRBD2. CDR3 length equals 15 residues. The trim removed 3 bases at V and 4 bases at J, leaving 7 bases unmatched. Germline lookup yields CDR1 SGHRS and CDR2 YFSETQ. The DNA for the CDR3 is TGCGCCAGCAGCTCTCTAGCGGACACATACAATGAGCAGTTCTTC. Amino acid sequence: CASSSLADTYNEQFF.

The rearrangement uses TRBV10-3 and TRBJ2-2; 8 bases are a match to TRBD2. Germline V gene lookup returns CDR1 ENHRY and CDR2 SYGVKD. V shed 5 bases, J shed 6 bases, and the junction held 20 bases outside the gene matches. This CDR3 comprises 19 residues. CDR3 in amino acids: CAISFRTPATSEFPGELFF. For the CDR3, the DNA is TGTGCCATCAGTTTCAGGACTCCGGCGACTAGCGAATTCCCCGGGGAGCTGTTTTTT.

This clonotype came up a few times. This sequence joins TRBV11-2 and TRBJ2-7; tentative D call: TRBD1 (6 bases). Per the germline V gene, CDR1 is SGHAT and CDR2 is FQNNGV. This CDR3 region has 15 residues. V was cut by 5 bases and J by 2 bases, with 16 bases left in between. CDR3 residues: CASSLLTGRTYEQYV. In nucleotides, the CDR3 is TGTGCCAGCAGCCTACTGACAGGTCGGACCTACGAGCAGTACGTC.

CDR3 sequence reads: CASSLDVNNEQFF. The CDR3 nucleotides read TGTGCCAGCAGCTTGGACGTAAACAATGAGCAGTTCTTC. The rearrangement uses TRBV5-6 and TRBJ2-1; D is ambiguous. Germline CDR1 SGHDT, CDR2 YYEEEE. Trimming left V 0 bases short and J 5 bases short, with 6 bases between. The CDR3 spans 13 residues.

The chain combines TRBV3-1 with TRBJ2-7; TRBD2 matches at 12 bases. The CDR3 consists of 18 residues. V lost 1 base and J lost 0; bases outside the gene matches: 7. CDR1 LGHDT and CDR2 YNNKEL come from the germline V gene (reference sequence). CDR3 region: CASSQGTSGTYSSYEQYF. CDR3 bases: TGTGCCAGCAGCCAAGGGACTAGCGGGACCTATAGCTCCTACGAGCAGTACTTC.

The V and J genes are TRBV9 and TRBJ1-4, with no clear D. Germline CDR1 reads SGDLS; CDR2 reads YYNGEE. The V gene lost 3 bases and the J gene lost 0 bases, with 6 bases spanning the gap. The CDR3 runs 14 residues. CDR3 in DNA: TGTGCCAGCAGCGACAGTGCAACTAATGAAAAACTGTTTTTT. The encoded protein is CASSDSATNEKLFF.

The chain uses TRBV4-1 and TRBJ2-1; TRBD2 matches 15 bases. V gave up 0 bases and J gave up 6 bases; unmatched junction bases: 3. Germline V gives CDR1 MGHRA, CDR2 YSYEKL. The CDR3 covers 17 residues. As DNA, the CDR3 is TGCGCCAGCAGCCAAGAACCGGGACTAGCGGGAGGCAATGAGCAGTTCTTC. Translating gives CASSQEPGLAGGNEQFF.

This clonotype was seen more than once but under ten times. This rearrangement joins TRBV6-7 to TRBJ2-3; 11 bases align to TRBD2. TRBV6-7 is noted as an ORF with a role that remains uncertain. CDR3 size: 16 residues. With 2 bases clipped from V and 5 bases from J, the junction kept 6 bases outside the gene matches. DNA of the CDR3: TGTGCCAGCAGTTACCCCCTACTAGCGGGAGAAGATACGCAGTATTTT. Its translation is CASSYPLLAGEDTQYF.

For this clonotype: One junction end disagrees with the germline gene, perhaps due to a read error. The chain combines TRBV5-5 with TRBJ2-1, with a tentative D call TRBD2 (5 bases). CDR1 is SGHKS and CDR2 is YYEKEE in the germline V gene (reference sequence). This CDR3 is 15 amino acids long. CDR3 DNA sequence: TGTACCAGCAGGCTGGTGGGTAGCGTAGACAATGAGCAGTTCTTC. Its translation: CTSRLVGSVDNEQFF.

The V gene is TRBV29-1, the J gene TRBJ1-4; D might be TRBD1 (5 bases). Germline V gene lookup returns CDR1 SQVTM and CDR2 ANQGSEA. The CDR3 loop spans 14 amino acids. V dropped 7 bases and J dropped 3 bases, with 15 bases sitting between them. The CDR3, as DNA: TGCAGCGCTGGCGGGGGTCAGGCTAATGAAAAACTGTTTTTT. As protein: CSAGGGQANEKLFF.

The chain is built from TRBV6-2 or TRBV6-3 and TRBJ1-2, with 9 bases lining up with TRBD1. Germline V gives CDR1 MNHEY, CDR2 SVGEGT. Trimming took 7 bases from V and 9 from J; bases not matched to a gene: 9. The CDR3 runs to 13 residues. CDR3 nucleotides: TGTGCCAGCACCCCTGGGACAGGGTCGAGCTACACCTTC. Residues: CASTPGTGSSYTF.